A selection of T cell receptor beta chains follows, all from one sample in a study of PD-1 blockade in classical Hodgkin lymphoma. Generated by immunoSEQ multiplex PCR, the TCRdb table keeps only in-frame clones and is missing some. The sample holds some 93,000 clones, 78% seen once. This material consisted of peripheral blood mononuclear cells (PBMCs), taken before the fourth cycle of nivolumab. These TCRs come from a human donor with classical Hodgkin lymphoma. CDR3s include the opening cysteine and the closing phenylalanine or tryptophan. The D gene is left open where the match is weak. Some rows have no size entry. The others give once, few or many, or a class for an expanded clone.

TRBV5-1	TRBJ1-2	NA	NA	TGCGCCAGCAGCTTGGGGAACAGGGACTATGGCTACACCTTC	CASSLGNRDYGYTF
TRBV5-1	TRBJ2-1	NA	TRBD1	TGCGCCAGCAGCCTGACAGGGATAAACAATGAGCAGTTCTTC	CASSLTGINNEQFF
TRBV19	TRBJ2-1	NA	NA	TGTGCCAGTAGTATCACAGGTATCTCCTACAATGAGCAGTTCTTC	CASSITGISYNEQFF
TRBV27	TRBJ1-1	NA	TRBD1	TGTGCCAGCAGTCCGCGGGACAGGGGATATCGGAACACTGAAGCTTTCTTT	CASSPRDRGYRNTEAFF
TRBV18	TRBJ2-1	once	NA	TGTGCCAGCTCACCTTCCCCGGACTTCGAGTTCTTC	CASSPSPDFEFF
TRBV10-3	TRBJ2-5	NA	NA	TGTGCCATCAGTGAGTCGCGAGGGGCGGAGACCCAGTACTTC	CAISESRGAETQYF
TRBV9	TRBJ2-2	NA	TRBD2	TGTGCCAGCAGCGACTATTGGGACTATAGTAACACCGGGGAGCTGTTTTTT	CASSDYWDYSNTGELFF
TRBV19	TRBJ1-2	once	NA	TGTGCCAGTAGTGCACAGGGTCCTTATGGCTACACCTTC	CASSAQGPYGYTF
TRBV5-1	TRBJ2-5	NA	NA	TGCGCCAGCAGCTTGAGTCCAACCATACAAGAGACCCAGTACTTC	CASSLSPTIQETQYF
TRBV5-1	TRBJ2-5	NA	TRBD2	TGCGCCAGCAGCCCGACTAGCGGGGGAAGAGAGACCCAGTACTTC	CASSPTSGGRETQYF
TRBV13	TRBJ2-1	NA	TRBD2	TGTGCCAGCAGCCTAGGACTAGCCATCCGCCATGAGCAGTTCTTC	CASSLGLAIRHEQFF
TRBV19	TRBJ1-2	NA	TRBD1	TGTGCCAGTAGTATATGGTCGACGACAGGGTGGACGTATGGCTACACCTTC	CASSIWSTTGWTYGYTF
TRBV5-1	TRBJ2-6	NA	NA	TGCGCCAGCAGCTTGGCCGGCAGCTCTGGGGCCAACGTCCTGACTTTC	CASSLAGSSGANVLTF
TRBV4-1	TRBJ1-4	NA	NA	TGCGCCAGCAGCCTTAGCGGGACCGGCAGTGAAAAACTGTTTTTT	CASSLSGTGSEKLFF
TRBV30	TRBJ1-5	NA	NA	TGTGCCTGGAGTCCCCAGGGAATTCAGCCCCAGCATTTT	CAWSPQGIQPQHF
TRBV10-3	TRBJ1-1	NA	NA	TGTGCCATCAGTGACACTGAAGCTTTCTTT	CAISDTEAFF
TRBV11-2	TRBJ2-2	few	NA	TGTGCCAGCAGGGTTAACACCGGGGAGCTGTTTTTT	CASRVNTGELFF
TRBV19	TRBJ2-7	few	TRBD1	TGTGCCAGTAGTATAGATCTCGGGACAGGGGGAGTCCCCTACGAGCAGTACTTC	CASSIDLGTGGVPYEQYF
TRBV7-2	TRBJ2-1	NA	TRBD1	TGTGCCAGCAGCCCCTACCTGTCCGGGACAGGGATCTACAATGAGCAGTTCTTC	CASSPYLSGTGIYNEQFF
TRBV6-5	TRBJ1-6	many	TRBD1	TGTGCCAGCAAATCCGGGACAGAGAATTCACCCCTCCACTTT	CASKSGTENSPLHF
TRBV6-4	TRBJ1-5	NA	NA	TGTGCCAGCAGTGGGGAGCCGAATCAGCCCCAGCATTTT	CASSGEPNQPQHF
TRBV18	TRBJ1-1	NA	NA	TGTGCCAGCTCACCATTGGGTCCGTCTGAAGCTTTCTTT	CASSPLGPSEAFF
TRBV10-3	TRBJ2-7	NA	NA	TGTGCCATCAGTGAGTCACGGGAGAGACCCTACGAGCAGTACTTC	CAISESRERPYEQYF
TRBV2	TRBJ1-5	NA	NA	TGTGCCAGCAGTGAGCAGGGGCCTAGCAATCAGCCCCAGCATTTT	CASSEQGPSNQPQHF
TRBV9	TRBJ1-4	NA	NA	TGTGCCAGCAGCGTAGGGACGGCTACTAATGAAAAACTGTTTTTT	CASSVGTATNEKLFF
TRBV27	TRBJ1-6	few	NA	TGTGCCAGCAGTTTAATAAGCTATTCACCCCTCCACTTT	CASSLISYSPLHF
TRBV4-3	TRBJ2-7	NA	NA	TGCGCCAGCAGCCAAGGGAGAGGGATGGATTCCTACGAGCAGTACTTC	CASSQGRGMDSYEQYF
TRBV9	TRBJ1-3	NA	NA	TGTGCCAGCAGCGTAGACGGGGCTAGTGGAAACACCATATATTTT	CASSVDGASGNTIYF
TRBV7-3	TRBJ2-3	many	NA	TGTGCCAGCAGCTTAACGGGTAGCACAGATACGCAGTATTTT	CASSLTGSTDTQYF
TRBV6-1	TRBJ1-2	NA	NA	TGTGCCAGCAGTGGGTTTGACAGTTCTGACTACACCTTC	CASSGFDSSDYTF
TRBV18	TRBJ2-1	NA	NA	TGTGCCAGCTCACCAACCGAGAGGGGGTGGCCCTACAATGAGCAGTTCTTC	CASSPTERGWPYNEQFF
TRBV27	TRBJ2-7	NA	TRBD2	TGTGCCAGCAGTTTCGCCGGGACTAGCCTGTACGAGCAGTACTTC	CASSFAGTSLYEQYF
TRBV5-4	TRBJ2-3	NA	NA	TGTGCCAGCAGCTTGGGTAGCGGTAGCACAGATACGCAGTATTTT	CASSLGSGSTDTQYF
TRBV5-4	TRBJ1-4	NA	TRBD1	TGTGCCAGCAGCTTGGATGGGACAGGGGATGAAAAACTGTTTTTT	CASSLDGTGDEKLFF
TRBV6-1	TRBJ2-7	once	NA	TGTGCCAGCAGTGAAAGTGCCTACGAGCAGTACTTC	CASSESAYEQYF
TRBV4-1	TRBJ2-3	NA	NA	TGCGCCAGCAGCCAAGAGGGGGCGCGAGGCACAGATACGCAGTATTTT	CASSQEGARGTDTQYF
TRBV28	TRBJ1-2	NA	NA	TGTGCCAGCAGTTCTTCACCGGCAGCGGGCTACACCTTC	CASSSSPAAGYTF
TRBV5-1	TRBJ2-3	NA	NA	TGCGCCAGCAGCTTATATATAGCTAGCACAGATACGCAGTATTTT	CASSLYIASTDTQYF
TRBV18	TRBJ1-1	NA	NA	TGTGCCAGCTCAGTTCTTATGGGAGCATCGAACACTGAAGCTTTCTTT	CASSVLMGASNTEAFF
TRBV27	TRBJ2-7	NA	NA	TGTGCCAGCAGAACCCACTTGGGGGACTACGAGCAGTACTTC	CASRTHLGDYEQYF
TRBV6-6	TRBJ1-1	NA	NA	TGTGCCAGCAGAGGACAGTATGAAGCTTTCTTT	CASRGQYEAFF
TRBV27	TRBJ1-1	NA	NA	TGTGCCAGCAGTCCAACGGTGGGGACGAACACTGAAGCTTTCTTT	CASSPTVGTNTEAFF
TRBV5-4	TRBJ2-1	NA	NA	TGTGCCAGCAGCTCCCGGGACAAATACAATGAGCAGTTCTTC	CASSSRDKYNEQFF
TRBV5-1	TRBJ2-5	NA	TRBD1	TGCGCCAGCAGCCTGGGACAGGGGCCCCAAGAGACCCAGTACTTC	CASSLGQGPQETQYF